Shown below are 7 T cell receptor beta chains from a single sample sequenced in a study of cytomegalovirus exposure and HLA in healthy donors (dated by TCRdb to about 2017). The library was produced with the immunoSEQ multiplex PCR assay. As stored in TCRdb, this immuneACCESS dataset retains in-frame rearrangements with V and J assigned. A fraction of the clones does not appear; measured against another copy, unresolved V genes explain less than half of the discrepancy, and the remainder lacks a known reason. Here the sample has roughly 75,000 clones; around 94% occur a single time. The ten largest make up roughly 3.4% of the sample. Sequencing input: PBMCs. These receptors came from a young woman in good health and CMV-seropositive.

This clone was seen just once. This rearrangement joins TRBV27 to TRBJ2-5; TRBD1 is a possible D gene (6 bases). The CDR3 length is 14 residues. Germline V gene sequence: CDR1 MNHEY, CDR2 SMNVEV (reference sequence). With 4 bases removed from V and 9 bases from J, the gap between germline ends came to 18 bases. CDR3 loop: CASSWSGTPLAQYF. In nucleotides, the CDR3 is TGTGCCAGCAGTTGGTCAGGGACACCTCTCGCCCAGTACTTC.

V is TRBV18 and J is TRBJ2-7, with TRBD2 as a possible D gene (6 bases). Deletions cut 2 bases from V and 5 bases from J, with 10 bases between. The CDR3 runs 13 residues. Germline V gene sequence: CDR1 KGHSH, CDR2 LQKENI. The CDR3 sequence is CASSPSREDEQYF. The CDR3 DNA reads TGTGCCAGCTCACCATCCAGGGAGGACGAGCAGTACTTC. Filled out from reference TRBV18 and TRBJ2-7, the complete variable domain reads NAGVMQNPRHLVRRRGQEARLRCSPMKGHSHVYWYRQLPEEGLKFMVYLQKENIIDESGMPKERFSAEFPKEGPSILRIQQVVRGDSAAYFCASSPSREDEQYFGPGTRLTVT.

In nucleotides, the CDR3 is TGCGCCAGCAGCCCCGGACTATTGGGAAACACCATATATTTT. Amino acid sequence: CASSPGLLGNTIYF. The V gene is TRBV4-1, the J gene TRBJ1-3, with D unresolved. Trimming shortened V by 4 bases and J by 4 bases, and 11 bases separated the two germline ends. This CDR3 has 14 residues. CDR1 and CDR2 from the germline V gene are MGHRA and YSYEKL.

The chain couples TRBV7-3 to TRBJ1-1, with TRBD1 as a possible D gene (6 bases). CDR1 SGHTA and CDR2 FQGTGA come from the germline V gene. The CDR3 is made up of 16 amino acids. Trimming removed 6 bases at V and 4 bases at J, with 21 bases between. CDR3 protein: CASRGPRRGGGTEAFF. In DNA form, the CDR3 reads TGTGCCAGCAGGGGACCTCGCAGGGGAGGGGGCACTGAAGCTTTCTTT.

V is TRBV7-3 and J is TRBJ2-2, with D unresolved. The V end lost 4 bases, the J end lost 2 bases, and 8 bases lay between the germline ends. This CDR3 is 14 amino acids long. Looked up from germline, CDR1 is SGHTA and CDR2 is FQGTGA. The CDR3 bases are TGTGCCAGCAGCTCCTACAGAAACACCGGGGAGCTGTTTTTT. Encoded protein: CASSSYRNTGELFF.

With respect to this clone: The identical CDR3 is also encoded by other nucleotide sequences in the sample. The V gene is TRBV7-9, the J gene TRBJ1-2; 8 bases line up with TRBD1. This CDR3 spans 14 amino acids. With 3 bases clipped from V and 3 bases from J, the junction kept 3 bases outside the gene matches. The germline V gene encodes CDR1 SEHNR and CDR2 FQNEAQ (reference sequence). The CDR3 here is CASSFGTGDYGYTF. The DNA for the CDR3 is TGTGCCAGCAGCTTTGGGACAGGTGACTATGGCTACACCTTC.

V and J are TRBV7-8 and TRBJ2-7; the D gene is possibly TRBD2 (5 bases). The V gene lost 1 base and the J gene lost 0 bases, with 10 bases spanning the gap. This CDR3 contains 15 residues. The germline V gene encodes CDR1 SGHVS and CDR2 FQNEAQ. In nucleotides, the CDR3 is TGTGCCAGCAGCTTAGTCGCGGGCAGCTCCTACGAGCAGTACTTC. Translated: CASSLVAGSSYEQYF.